The sequence of this TCR beta chain was determined in a study of blood T cell repertoires in COVID-19. Overall study: There were acute and convalescent COVID-19 samples, and they came from the United States, Italy and Spain. T cells, B-cell-depleted T cells, or PBMCs supplied cDNA or gDNA.

In the authors' methods: From reference gene primer amplification, estimates of nucleated cell counts were derived. TCRdb's copy holds only in-frame clones and misses some; the assay was immunoSEQ multiplex PCR. V and J calls and clone size are given by that table; D and trimming were obtained from the DNA. The sample has roughly 90,000 clones; about 85% are singletons. CDR1 is MNHEY and CDR2 is SMNVEV in the germline V gene (reference sequence). Unmatched junction bases numbered 10, after V lost 5 bases and J lost 0 bases. This CDR3 spans 16 amino acids. This rearrangement joins TRBV27 to TRBJ2-7; 7 bases fit TRBD2. The clonotype comes from a human donor in a cohort sampled during active COVID-19. The specimen was peripheral blood. The CDR3 region is CASSPQASGASYEQYF. CDR3 in DNA: TGTGCCAGCAGTCCCCAGGCGAGCGGGGCCTCCTACGAGCAGTACTTC.